The following is a T cell receptor beta chain sequence with its context. The assay was immunoSEQ multiplex PCR, and TCRdb's table has in-frame clones only and misses some. Of over 100,000 clones in the sample, 75% to 90% were seen once. CDR1 and CDR2 (germline): SGHDN, FVKESK. CDR3 length equals 15 residues. V lost 0 bases and J 4 bases, leaving 12 bases between the germline ends. This sample was included in a study of T cell clones after liver transplantation. Study background: Third-party-reactive TCRbeta sequences from pre-transplant mixed lymphocyte reactions served as antigen-independent comparators.

The TCR was taken from a human donor who received a liver transplant. Source: CD4+ T cells from blood, taken before liver transplant. This chain connects TRBV14 to TRBJ1-2; unclear D gene. The CDR3 nucleotides read TGTGCCAGCAGCCAAGAAGGGTTTATTCCCTATGGCTACACCTTC. Translating gives CASSQEGFIPYGYTF.